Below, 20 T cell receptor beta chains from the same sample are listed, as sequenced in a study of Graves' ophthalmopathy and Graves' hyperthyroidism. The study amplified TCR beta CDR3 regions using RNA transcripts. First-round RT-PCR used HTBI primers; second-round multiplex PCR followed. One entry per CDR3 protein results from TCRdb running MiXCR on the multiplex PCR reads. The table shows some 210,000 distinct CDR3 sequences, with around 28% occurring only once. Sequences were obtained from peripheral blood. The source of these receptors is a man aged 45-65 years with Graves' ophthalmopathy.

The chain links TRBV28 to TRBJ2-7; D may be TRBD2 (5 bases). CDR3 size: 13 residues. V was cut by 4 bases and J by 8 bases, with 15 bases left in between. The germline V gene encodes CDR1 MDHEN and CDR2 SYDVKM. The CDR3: CASSYPPGNQQYF. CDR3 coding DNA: TGTGCCAGCAGTTACCCTCCCGGGAACCAGCAGTACTTC.

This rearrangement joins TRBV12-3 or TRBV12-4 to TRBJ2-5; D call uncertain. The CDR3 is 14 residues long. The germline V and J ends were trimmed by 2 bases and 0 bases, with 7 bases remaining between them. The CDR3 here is CASSLRFYQETQYF. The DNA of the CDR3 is TGTGCCAGCAGTTTACGGTTCTACCAAGAGACCCAGTACTTC.

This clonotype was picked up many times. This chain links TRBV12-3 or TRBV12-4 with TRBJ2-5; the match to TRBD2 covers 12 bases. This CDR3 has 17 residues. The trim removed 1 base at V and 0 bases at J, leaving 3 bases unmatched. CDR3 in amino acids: CASSLGTSGTNQETQYF. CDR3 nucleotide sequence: TGTGCCAGCAGTTTAGGGACTAGCGGGACTAACCAAGAGACCCAGTACTTC.

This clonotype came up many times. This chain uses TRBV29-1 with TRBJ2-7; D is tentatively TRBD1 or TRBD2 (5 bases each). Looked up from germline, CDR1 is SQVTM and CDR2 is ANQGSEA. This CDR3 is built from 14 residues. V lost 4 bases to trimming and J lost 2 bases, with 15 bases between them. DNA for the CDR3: TGCAGCGTTGTTTCCCCACGGGGACCCTACGAGCAGTACTTC. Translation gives CSVVSPRGPYEQYF.

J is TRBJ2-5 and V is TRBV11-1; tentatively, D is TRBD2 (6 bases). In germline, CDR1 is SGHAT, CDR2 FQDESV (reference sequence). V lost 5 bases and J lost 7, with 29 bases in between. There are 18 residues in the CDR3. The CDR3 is CASSLRLGAVGQIGTQYF. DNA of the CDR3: TGTGCCAGCAGCCTTCGACTAGGAGCGGTGGGCCAAATCGGGACCCAGTACTTC.

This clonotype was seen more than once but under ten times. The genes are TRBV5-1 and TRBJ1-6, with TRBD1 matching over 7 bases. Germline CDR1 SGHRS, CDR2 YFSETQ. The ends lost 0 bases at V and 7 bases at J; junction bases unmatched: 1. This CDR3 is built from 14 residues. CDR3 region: CASSLEGQNSPLHF. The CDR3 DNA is TGCGCCAGCAGCTTGGAGGGACAGAATTCACCCCTCCACTTT. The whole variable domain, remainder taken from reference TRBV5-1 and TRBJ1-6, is KAGVTQTPRYLIKTRGQQVTLSCSPISGHRSVSWYQQTPGQGLQFLFEYFSETQRNKGNFPGRFSGRQFSNSRSEMNVSTLELGDSALYLCASSLEGQNSPLHFGNGTRLTVT.

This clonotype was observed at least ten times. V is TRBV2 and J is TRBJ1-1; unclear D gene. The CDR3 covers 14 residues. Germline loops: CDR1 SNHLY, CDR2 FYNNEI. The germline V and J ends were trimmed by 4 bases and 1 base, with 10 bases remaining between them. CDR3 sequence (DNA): TGTGCCAGCAGTGCAGACGGAACGAACACTGAAGCTTTCTTT. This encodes CASSADGTNTEAFF. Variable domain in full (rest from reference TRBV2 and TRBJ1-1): EPEVTQTPSHQVTQMGQEVILRCVPISNHLYFYWYRQILGQKVEFLVSFYNNEISEKSEIFDDQFSVERPDGSNFTLKIRSTKLEDSAMYFCASSADGTNTEAFFGQGTRLTVV.

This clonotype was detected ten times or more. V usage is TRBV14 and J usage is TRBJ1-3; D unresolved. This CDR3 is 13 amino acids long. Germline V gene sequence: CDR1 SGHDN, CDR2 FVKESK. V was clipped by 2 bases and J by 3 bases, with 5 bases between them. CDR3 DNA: TGTGCCAGCAGCCAACCGGGTGGAAACACCATATATTTT. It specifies CASSQPGGNTIYF.

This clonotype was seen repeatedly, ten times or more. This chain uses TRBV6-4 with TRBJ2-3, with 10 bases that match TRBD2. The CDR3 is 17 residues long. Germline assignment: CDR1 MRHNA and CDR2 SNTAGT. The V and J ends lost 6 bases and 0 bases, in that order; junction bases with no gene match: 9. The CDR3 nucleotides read TGTGCCAGCAGACCGGGACTAGCGTATTCTAGCACAGATACGCAGTATTTT. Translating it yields CASRPGLAYSSTDTQYF.

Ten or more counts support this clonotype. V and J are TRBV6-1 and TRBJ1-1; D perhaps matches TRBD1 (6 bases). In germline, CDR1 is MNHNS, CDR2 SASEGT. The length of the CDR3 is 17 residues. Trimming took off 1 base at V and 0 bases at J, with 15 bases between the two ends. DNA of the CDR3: TGTGCCAGCAGTGAAGAGGCACTTTGGGACATGAACACTGAAGCTTTCTTT. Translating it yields CASSEEALWDMNTEAFF.

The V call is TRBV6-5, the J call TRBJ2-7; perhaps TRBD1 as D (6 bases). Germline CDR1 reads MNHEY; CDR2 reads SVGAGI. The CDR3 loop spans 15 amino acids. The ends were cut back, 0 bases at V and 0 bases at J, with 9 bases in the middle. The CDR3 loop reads CASSYSGAGSYEQYF. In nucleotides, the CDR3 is TGTGCCAGCAGTTACTCGGGGGCTGGCTCCTACGAGCAGTACTTC.

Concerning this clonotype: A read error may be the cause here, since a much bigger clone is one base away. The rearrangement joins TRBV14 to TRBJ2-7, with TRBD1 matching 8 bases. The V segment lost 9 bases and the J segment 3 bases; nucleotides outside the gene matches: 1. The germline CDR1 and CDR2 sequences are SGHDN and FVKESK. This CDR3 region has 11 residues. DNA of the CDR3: TGTGCCAGTGGACAGGGCTACGAGCAGTACTTC. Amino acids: CASGQGYEQYF.

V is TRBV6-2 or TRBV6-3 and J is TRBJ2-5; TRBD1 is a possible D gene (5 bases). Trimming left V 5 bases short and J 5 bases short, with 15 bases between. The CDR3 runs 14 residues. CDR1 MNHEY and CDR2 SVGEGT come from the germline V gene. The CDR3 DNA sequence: TGTGCCAGCAGTGGCTCCCCGTGGGGCGAGACCCAGTACTTC. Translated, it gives CASSGSPWGETQYF.

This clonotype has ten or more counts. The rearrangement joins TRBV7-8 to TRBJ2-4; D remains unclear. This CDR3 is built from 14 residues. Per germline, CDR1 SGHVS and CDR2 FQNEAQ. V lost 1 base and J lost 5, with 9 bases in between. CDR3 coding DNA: TGTGCCAGCAGCTTAGAGCATACTGAAAACATTCAGTACTTC. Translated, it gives CASSLEHTENIQYF.

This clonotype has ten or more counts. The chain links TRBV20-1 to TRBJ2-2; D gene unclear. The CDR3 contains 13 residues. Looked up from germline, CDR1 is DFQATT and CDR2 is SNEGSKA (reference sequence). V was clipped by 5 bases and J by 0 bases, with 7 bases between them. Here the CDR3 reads CSALESNTGELFF. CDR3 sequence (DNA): TGCAGTGCTTTGGAGTCGAACACCGGGGAGCTGTTTTTT.

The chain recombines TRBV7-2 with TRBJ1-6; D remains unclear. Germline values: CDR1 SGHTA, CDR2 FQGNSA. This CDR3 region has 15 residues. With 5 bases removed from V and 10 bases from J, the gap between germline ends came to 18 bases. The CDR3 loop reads CASSTLRGSGSPLHF. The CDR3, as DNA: TGTGCCAGCAGCACCCTGAGAGGGTCGGGCTCACCCCTCCACTTT. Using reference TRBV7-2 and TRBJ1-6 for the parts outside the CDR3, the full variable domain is GAGVSQSPSNKVTEKGKDVELRCDPISGHTALYWYRQSLGQGLEFLIYFQGNSAPDKSGLPSDRFSAERTGGSVSTLTIQRTQQEDSAVYLCASSTLRGSGSPLHFGNGTRLTVT.

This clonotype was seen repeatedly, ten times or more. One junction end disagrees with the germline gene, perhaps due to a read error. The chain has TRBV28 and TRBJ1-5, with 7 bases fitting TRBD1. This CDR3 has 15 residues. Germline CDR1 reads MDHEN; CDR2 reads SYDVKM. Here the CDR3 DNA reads TGTGCCAACAGTTTGGGACAGACTAGCAATCAGCCCCAGCATTTT. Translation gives CANSLGQTSNQPQHF.

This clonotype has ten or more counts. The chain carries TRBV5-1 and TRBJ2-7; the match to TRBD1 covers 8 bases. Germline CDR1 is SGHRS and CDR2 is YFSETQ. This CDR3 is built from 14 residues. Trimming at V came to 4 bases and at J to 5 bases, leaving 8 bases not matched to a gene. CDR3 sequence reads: CASSRGQARDEQYF. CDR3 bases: TGCGCCAGCAGCAGGGGACAGGCTAGGGACGAGCAGTACTTC.

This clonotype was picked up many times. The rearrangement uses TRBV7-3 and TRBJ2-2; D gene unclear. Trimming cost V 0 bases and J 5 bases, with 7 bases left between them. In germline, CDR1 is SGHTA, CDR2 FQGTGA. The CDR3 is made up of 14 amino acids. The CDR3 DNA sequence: TGTGCCAGCAGCTTAACGATGAGGACCGGGGAGCTGTTTTTT. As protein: CASSLTMRTGELFF.

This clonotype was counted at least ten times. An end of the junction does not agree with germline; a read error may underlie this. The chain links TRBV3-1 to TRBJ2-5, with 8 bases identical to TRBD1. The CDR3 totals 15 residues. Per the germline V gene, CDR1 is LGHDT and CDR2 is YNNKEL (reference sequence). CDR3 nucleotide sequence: TGTGCCAGCAGCCAAACAGGGGGACTCCAAAAGACCCAGTACTTC. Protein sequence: CASSQTGGLQKTQYF.